The clone carrying this TCR beta chain was counted a single time. In the original processing: Amplification from reference gene primers served as the basis for estimated nucleated cell counts. Repertoires were generated with immunoSEQ multiplex PCR, while TCRdb's copy carries only in-frame clones and drops some. The V and J calls and clone size are taken from that table; D and trimming were inferred from the DNA. Of about 150,000 clones in the sample, roughly 84% were seen once. The data stem from a study of blood T cell repertoires in COVID-19. Overall study: The samples span acute and convalescent COVID-19 from the United States, Italy and Spain.

V was clipped by 1 base and J by 0 bases, with 9 bases between them. This CDR3 contains 16 residues. Per the germline V gene, CDR1 is LGHNA and CDR2 is YNFKEQ. The chain couples TRBV4-2 to TRBJ1-4; the D is unclear. This TCR was recovered from a human donor in a cohort sampled during active COVID-19. The sequenced sample was peripheral blood. CDR3 sequence reads: CASSQATPATNEKLFF. The CDR3 DNA reads as TGTGCCAGCAGCCAAGCGACACCCGCAACTAATGAAAAACTGTTTTTT.